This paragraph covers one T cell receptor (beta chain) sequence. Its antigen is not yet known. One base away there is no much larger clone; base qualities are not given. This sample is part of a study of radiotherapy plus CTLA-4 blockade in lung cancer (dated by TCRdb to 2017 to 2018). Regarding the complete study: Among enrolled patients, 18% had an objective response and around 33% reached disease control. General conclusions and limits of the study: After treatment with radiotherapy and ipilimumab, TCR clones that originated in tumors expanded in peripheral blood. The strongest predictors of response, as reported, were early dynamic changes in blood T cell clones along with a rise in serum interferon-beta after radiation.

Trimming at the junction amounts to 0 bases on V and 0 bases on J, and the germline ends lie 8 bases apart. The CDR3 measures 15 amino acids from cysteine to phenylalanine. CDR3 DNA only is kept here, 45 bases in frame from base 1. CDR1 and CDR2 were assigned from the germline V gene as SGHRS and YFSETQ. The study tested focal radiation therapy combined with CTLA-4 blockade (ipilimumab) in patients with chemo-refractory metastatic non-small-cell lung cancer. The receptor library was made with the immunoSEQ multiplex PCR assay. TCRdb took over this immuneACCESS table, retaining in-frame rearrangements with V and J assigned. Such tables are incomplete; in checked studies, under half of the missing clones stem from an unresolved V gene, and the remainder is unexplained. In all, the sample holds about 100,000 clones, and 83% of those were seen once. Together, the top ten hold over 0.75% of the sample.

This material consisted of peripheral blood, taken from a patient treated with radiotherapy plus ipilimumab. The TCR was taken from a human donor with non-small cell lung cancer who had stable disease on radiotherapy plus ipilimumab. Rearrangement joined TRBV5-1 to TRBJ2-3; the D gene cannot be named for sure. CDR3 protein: CASSLGDPSTDTQYF. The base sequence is TGCGCCAGCAGCTTGGGGGATCCTAGCACAGATACGCAGTATTTT.